This TCR beta chain was identified during a study of PD-L1 blockade in urothelial cancer. TCRdb keeps only in-frame clones here, not all; method: immunoSEQ multiplex PCR. This sample carries 30,000 to 40,000 clones, about a third of them seen once, and the ten largest clones take 8.5% to 10%. Sample: tumor tissue, taken before atezolizumab (anti-PD-L1) treatment. This clonotype originated in a man aged 55-75 years with urothelial cancer.

This chain's CDR3 is CASSSPLAVAKNIQYF. CDR3 DNA sequence: TGTGCCAGCAGCTCCCCCCTAGCAGTAGCCAAAAACATTCAGTACTTC. J is TRBJ2-4 and V is TRBV9; D is perhaps TRBD2 (5 bases). Germline V lookup: CDR1 SGDLS, CDR2 YYNGEE. V was trimmed by 4 bases and J by 0 bases, leaving 14 bases between them. The CDR3 is 16 amino acids. Full variable domain (rest looked up from reference TRBV9 and TRBJ2-4): DSGVTQTPKHLITATGQRVTLRCSPRSGDLSVYWYQQSLDQGLQFLIQYYNGEERAKGNILERFSAQQFPDLHSELNLSSLELGDSALYFCASSSPLAVAKNIQYFGAGTRLSVL.